The present T cell receptor (beta chain) was sequenced within a study of T cell responses to AZD1222 COVID-19 vaccine. Study observations and caveats: White British ancestry dominated among donors, who included more females, and clonal diversity was possibly underestimated.

This clone was seen once. The antigen remains undetermined. The CDR3 runs to 15 residues. The V gene's germline CDR1 is KGHSH and CDR2 LQKENI. V lost 6 bases and J lost 4; bases outside the gene matches: 10. The assay was immunoSEQ multiplex PCR, and TCRdb's table has in-frame clones only and misses some. The profile shows 50,000 to 75,000 clones, roughly 70% of them singletons. The source is an adult in good health. Sequenced material: peripheral blood, taken on day 0 of AZD1222 vaccination. The chain uses TRBV18 and TRBJ2-7; 9 bases line up with TRBD2. CDR3 sequence (DNA): TGTGCCAGCTCCCCCGGCGAGACTAGCGGTTACGAGCAGTACTTC. This translates into CASSPGETSGYEQYF.